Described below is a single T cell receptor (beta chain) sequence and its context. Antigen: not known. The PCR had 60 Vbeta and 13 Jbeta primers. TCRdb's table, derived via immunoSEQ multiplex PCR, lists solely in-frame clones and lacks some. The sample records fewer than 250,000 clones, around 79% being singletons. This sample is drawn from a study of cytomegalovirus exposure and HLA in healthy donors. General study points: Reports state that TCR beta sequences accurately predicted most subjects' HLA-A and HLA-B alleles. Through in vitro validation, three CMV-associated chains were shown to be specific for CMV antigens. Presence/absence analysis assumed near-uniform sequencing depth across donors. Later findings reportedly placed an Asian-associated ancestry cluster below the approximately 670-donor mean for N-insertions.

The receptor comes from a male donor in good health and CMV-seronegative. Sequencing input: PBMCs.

The DNA for the CDR3 is TGTGCCAGCGGGGGGGACTCCTACAATGAGCAGTTCTTC. It encodes CASGGDSYNEQFF. J is TRBJ2-1 and V is TRBV5-6; TRBD2 matches at 7 bases. The V segment lost 7 bases and the J segment 0 bases; nucleotides outside the gene matches: 1. This CDR3 has 13 residues. Germline CDR1 SGHDT, CDR2 YYEEEE.